This T cell receptor (beta chain) originates from a study of blood T cells in healthy people across ages. Study-level results: From one million sequenced T cells, diversity estimates were lower bounds.

The CDR3 is 15 amino acids. V was clipped by 5 bases and J by 6 bases; unmatched bases: 5. Germline lookup yields CDR1 SGHTA and CDR2 FQGNSA. Worth noting for this clonotype: Antigen unknown.

For the second PCR, which ran for about 6 to 11 cycles, a sample-barcoded 5' primer and a J-beta primer mix were used. TCRdb recomputed calls from the 5' RACE reads with MiXCR, one row per CDR3 protein. The sample gives about 760,000 distinct CDR3 sequences, around 50% of which show up once; 20% to 30% is in the top ten. The TCR sequence derives from a man in his forties in good health. The specimen sequenced was blood. The chain joins TRBV7-2 to TRBJ2-3, with 13 bases that match TRBD2. DNA of the CDR3: TGTGCCAGCAGCCGACTAGCGGGGGGCTGGGATACGCAGTATTTT. Translated: CASSRLAGGWDTQYF.